These 3 T cell receptor beta chains were all obtained from the same sample, sequenced in a study of graft-versus-host responses after intestinal transplantation. Repertoires were generated with immunoSEQ multiplex PCR, while TCRdb's copy carries only in-frame clones and drops some. The sample contains about 90,000 clones, roughly four fifths of which appear only once. Their cognate antigens are unknown. Specimen: unstimulated CD8+ T cells sorted from spleen or lymph node cells, collected before intestinal transplant. The receptors come from a human donor who received an intestinal transplant.

The chain links TRBV11-3 to TRBJ2-7, with a weak D call TRBD2 (6 bases). With 6 bases removed from V and 2 bases from J, the gap between germline ends came to 17 bases. Germline loops: CDR1 SGHNT, CDR2 YENEEA. This CDR3 has 15 amino acids. CDR3 in amino acids: CASSNRAGLAYEQYF. The CDR3 DNA sequence: TGTGCCAGCAGTAACCGGGCGGGGCTAGCCTACGAGCAGTACTTC.

V usage is TRBV5-6 and J usage is TRBJ2-5; TRBD2 matches 12 bases. The J call could be wrong; TRBJ2-7 is a better fit for the DNA end. This CDR3 is built from 15 residues. The germline gives CDR1 SGHDT, CDR2 YYEEEE. The CDR3 DNA is TGTGCCAGCAGCAGGGGACTAGCGGGCTCCTACGAGCAGTACTTC. Its protein product is CASSRGLAGSYEQYF.

This chain links TRBV7-9 with TRBJ1-2; D gene ambiguous. From germline, CDR1 is SEHNR and CDR2 FQNEAQ (reference sequence). V was trimmed by 5 bases and J by 4 bases, leaving 8 bases between them. The CDR3 is 12 residues long. In DNA form, the CDR3 reads TGTGCCAGCAGCGGAATCCCCTATGGCTACACCTTC. It codes for CASSGIPYGYTF.